The rows below give T cell receptor beta chains drawn from one sample of a study of blood T cell repertoires in COVID-19. Using immunoSEQ multiplex PCR, the repertoire was profiled, and TCRdb retains in-frame clones only, with some absent. The sample includes around 270,000 clones, around 83% of them seen just once. The specimen was peripheral blood. The receptors here all came from a woman aged 40 to 49 who had recovered from COVID-19. Both conserved end residues are part of each CDR3. Fields, in order: CDR3 DNA, CDR3 protein, V gene, J gene, CDR3 length, clone size, D gene. D genes are given only for firm matches. For some rows the clone size is stated as once, few or many, or as a class when expanded; others skip it.

CDR3nt: TGCGCCAGCAGCGCTAACCCTCAGGGTTACGAGCAGTACTTC
CDR3aa: CASSANPQGYEQYF
v_gene: TRBV5-1
j_gene: TRBJ2-7
len: 14
abundance: NA
d_gene: NA

CDR3nt: TGCGCCAGCAGCCTCGGACAGGGGAAGGATGAGCAGTTCTTC
CDR3aa: CASSLGQGKDEQFF
v_gene: TRBV5-1
j_gene: TRBJ2-1
len: 14
abundance: NA
d_gene: TRBD1

CDR3nt: TGTGCCAGTAGTATATTCCCCGGCGGCTCCCTCCACTTT
CDR3aa: CASSIFPGGSLHF
v_gene: TRBV19
j_gene: TRBJ1-6
len: 13
abundance: NA
d_gene: NA

CDR3nt: TGTGCCAGCAGCGTAGTTGCGAGCGGGGTTCGCACAGATACGCAGTATTTT
CDR3aa: CASSVVASGVRTDTQYF
v_gene: TRBV9
j_gene: TRBJ2-3
len: 17
abundance: NA
d_gene: TRBD2

CDR3nt: TGCGCCAGCAGCGGGACAGGGGTAGAGGCTGAAGCTTTCTTT
CDR3aa: CASSGTGVEAEAFF
v_gene: TRBV5-1
j_gene: TRBJ1-1
len: 14
abundance: NA
d_gene: TRBD1

CDR3nt: TGTGCCAGCAGGACTAACGGGGGCACAGATACGCAGTATTTT
CDR3aa: CASRTNGGTDTQYF
v_gene: TRBV6-6
j_gene: TRBJ2-3
len: 14
abundance: NA
d_gene: NA

CDR3nt: TGTGCCAGCAGTTCCCCATCGGCCAGATCTTACGGAGGGCATTTT
CDR3aa: CASSSPSARSYGGHF
v_gene: TRBV28
j_gene: TRBJ1-5
len: 15
abundance: NA
d_gene: NA

CDR3nt: TGTGCCAGCAGCCTTAGGGGGACAGATTATCAGCCCCAGCATTTT
CDR3aa: CASSLRGTDYQPQHF
v_gene: TRBV27
j_gene: TRBJ1-5
len: 15
abundance: NA
d_gene: TRBD1

CDR3nt: TGTGCCAGCAGGGGGACAGGGGAAAATGAAAAACTGTTTTTT
CDR3aa: CASRGTGENEKLFF
v_gene: TRBV6-5
j_gene: TRBJ1-4
len: 14
abundance: NA
d_gene: TRBD1

CDR3nt: TGTGCCAGCAGTAACGTGAGGGGGAATGAGCAGTTCTTC
CDR3aa: CASSNVRGNEQFF
v_gene: TRBV5-5
j_gene: TRBJ2-1
len: 13
abundance: NA
d_gene: NA

CDR3nt: TGTGCCACCAGCAGACTAGGCACCGGGGAGCTGTTTTTT
CDR3aa: CATSRLGTGELFF
v_gene: TRBV15
j_gene: TRBJ2-2
len: 13
abundance: NA
d_gene: NA

CDR3nt: TGTGCCAGCAGCCAGCTGCGGCTAGCGGGGGGGAACCTAGCCAAAAACATTCAGTACTTC
CDR3aa: CASSQLRLAGGNLAKNIQYF
v_gene: TRBV4-2
j_gene: TRBJ2-4
len: 20
abundance: NA
d_gene: TRBD2

CDR3nt: TGTGCCACCAGTGCTCCGGACAGGGACCAAGCTTTCTTT
CDR3aa: CATSAPDRDQAFF
v_gene: TRBV24-1
j_gene: TRBJ1-1
len: 13
abundance: NA
d_gene: TRBD1

CDR3nt: TGTGCCAGCAGTTTTGGGAGTTCACCCCTCCACTTT
CDR3aa: CASSFGSSPLHF
v_gene: TRBV12-3/TRBV12-4
j_gene: TRBJ1-6
len: 12
abundance: NA
d_gene: NA

CDR3nt: TGCGCCAGCAGCTTGGGAGCAGGGATGGATGAAAAACTGTTTTTT
CDR3aa: CASSLGAGMDEKLFF
v_gene: TRBV5-1
j_gene: TRBJ1-4
len: 15
abundance: few
d_gene: NA

CDR3nt: TGTGCCAGCAGTGAAGGGACAGGGAATGAAAAACTGTTTTTT
CDR3aa: CASSEGTGNEKLFF
v_gene: TRBV2
j_gene: TRBJ1-4
len: 14
abundance: NA
d_gene: TRBD1

CDR3nt: TGTGCCAGCAGTTTACAGGTATACAATGAGCAGTTCTTC
CDR3aa: CASSLQVYNEQFF
v_gene: TRBV28
j_gene: TRBJ2-1
len: 13
abundance: NA
d_gene: NA

CDR3nt: TGTGCCAGCAGCTCGGGGTCCTACTACGAGCAGTACTTC
CDR3aa: CASSSGSYYEQYF
v_gene: TRBV27
j_gene: TRBJ2-7
len: 13
abundance: NA
d_gene: NA

CDR3nt: TGTGCCAGCAGCTTGGGACAGACCAACACCGGGGAGCTGTTTTTT
CDR3aa: CASSLGQTNTGELFF
v_gene: TRBV7-2
j_gene: TRBJ2-2
len: 15
abundance: NA
d_gene: TRBD1

CDR3nt: TGTGCCAGTAGTAGGGCAGCTCAAGCTAACTATGGCTACACCTTC
CDR3aa: CASSRAAQANYGYTF
v_gene: TRBV19
j_gene: TRBJ1-2
len: 15
abundance: once
d_gene: NA

CDR3nt: TGCGCCAGCAGTGAGGGGGCTCGGACTGAAGCTTTCTTT
CDR3aa: CASSEGARTEAFF
v_gene: TRBV10-1
j_gene: TRBJ1-1
len: 13
abundance: NA
d_gene: NA

CDR3nt: TGTGCCACCAGTGGGGCAGGGGGAAGGGCCTACGGGCAGTACTTC
CDR3aa: CATSGAGGRAYGQYF
v_gene: TRBV24-1
j_gene: TRBJ2-7
len: 15
abundance: NA
d_gene: TRBD1

CDR3nt: TGCGCCAGCAGCCCTGACAGGGTAGAGACCCAGTACTTC
CDR3aa: CASSPDRVETQYF
v_gene: TRBV5-1
j_gene: TRBJ2-5
len: 13
abundance: NA
d_gene: TRBD1